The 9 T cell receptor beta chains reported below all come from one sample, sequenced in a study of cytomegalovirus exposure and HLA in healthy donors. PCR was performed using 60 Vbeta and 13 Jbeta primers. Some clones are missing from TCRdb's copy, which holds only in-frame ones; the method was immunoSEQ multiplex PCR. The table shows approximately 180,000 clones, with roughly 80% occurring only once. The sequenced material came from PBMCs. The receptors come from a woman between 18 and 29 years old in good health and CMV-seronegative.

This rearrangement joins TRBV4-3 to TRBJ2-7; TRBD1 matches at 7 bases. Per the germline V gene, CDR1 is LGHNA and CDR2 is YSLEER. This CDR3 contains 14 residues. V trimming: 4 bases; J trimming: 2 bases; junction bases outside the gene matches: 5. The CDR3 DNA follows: TGCGCCAGCAGCCTATGGACAGGAACCTACGAGCAGTACGTC. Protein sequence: CASSLWTGTYEQYV.

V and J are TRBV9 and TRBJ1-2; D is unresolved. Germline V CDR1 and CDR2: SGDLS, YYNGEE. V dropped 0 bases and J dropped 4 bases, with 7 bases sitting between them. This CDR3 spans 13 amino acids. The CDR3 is CASSVAQFYGYTF. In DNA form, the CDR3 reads TGTGCCAGCAGCGTAGCCCAATTCTATGGCTACACCTTC. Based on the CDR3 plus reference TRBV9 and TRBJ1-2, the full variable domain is DSGVTQTPKHLITATGQRVTLRCSPRSGDLSVYWYQQSLDQGLQFLIQYYNGEERAKGNILERFSAQQFPDLHSELNLSSLELGDSALYFCASSVAQFYGYTFGSGTRLTVV.

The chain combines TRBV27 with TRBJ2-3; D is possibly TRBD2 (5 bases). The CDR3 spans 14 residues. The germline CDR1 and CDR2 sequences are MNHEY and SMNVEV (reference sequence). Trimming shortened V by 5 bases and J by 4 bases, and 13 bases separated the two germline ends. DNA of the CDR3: TGTGCCAGCAGTGTACTAGGTGGGGCAGATACGCAGTATTTT. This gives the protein CASSVLGGADTQYF.

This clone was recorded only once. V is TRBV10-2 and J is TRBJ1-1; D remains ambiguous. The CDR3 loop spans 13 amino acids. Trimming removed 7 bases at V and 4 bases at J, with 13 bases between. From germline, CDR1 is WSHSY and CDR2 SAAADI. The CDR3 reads CASTRSFVTEAFF. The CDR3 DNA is TGCGCCAGCACCAGGTCCTTTGTCACTGAAGCTTTCTTT.

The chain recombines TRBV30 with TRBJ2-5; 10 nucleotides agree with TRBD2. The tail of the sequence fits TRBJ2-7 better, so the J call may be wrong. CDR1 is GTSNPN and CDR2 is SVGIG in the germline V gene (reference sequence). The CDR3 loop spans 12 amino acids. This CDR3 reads CAWKGLAYEQYF. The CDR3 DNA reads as TGTGCCTGGAAGGGACTAGCGTACGAGCAGTACTTC.

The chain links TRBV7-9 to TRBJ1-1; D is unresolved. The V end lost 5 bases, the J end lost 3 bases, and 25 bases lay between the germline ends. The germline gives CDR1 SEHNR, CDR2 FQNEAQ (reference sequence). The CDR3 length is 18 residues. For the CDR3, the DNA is TGTGCCAGCAGCCCGATTGGCGGGGAGAAGTATAAGGACACTGAAGCTTTCTTT. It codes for CASSPIGGEKYKDTEAFF.

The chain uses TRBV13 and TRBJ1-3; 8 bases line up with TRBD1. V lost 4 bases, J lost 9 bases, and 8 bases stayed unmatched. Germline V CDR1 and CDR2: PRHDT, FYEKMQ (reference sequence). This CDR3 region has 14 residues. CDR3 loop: CASSSDRGIGTIYF. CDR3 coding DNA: TGTGCCAGCAGCTCCGACAGGGGTATCGGCACCATATATTTT.

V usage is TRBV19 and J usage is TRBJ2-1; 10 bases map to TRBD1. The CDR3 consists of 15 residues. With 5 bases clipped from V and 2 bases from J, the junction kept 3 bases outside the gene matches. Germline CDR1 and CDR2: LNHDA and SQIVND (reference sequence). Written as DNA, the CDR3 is TGTGCCAGTAGTTCCGGGACAGGGGCCTACAATGAGCAGTTCTTC. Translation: CASSSGTGAYNEQFF.

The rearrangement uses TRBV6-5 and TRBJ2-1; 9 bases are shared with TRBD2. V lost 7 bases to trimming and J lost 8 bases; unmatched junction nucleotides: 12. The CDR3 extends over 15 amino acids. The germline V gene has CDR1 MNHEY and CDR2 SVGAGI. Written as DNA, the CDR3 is TGTGCCAGCAACGAAGGGGTAGCGGGAGCGGATGAGCAGTTCTTC. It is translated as CASNEGVAGADEQFF.